At least ten counts were recorded for the clone carrying this T cell receptor beta chain. Its matching antigen is unknown. TCRdb passed the multiplex PCR reads through MiXCR, listing each CDR3 protein once. The data contain 150,000 to 250,000 distinct CDR3 sequences, approximately 33% of them singletons. Axillary draining lymph nodes of breast cancer patients supplied the node samples. This entry is derived from a study of breast tumors, draining lymph nodes, adjacent tissues. General observations from the study: That most tumor T cells come from lymph nodes remained unproven. Luminal-like breast cancer showed significantly higher tumor–nontumor repertoire similarity than basal-like. Tumor repertoires ranked between lymph nodes and nontumor tissue in diversity, with V and J gene preferences.

The V gene lost 3 bases and the J gene lost 0 bases, with 11 bases spanning the gap. From germline, CDR1 is SGHTA and CDR2 FQGNSA. The CDR3 spans 16 residues. The chain combines TRBV7-2 with TRBJ1-4, with a possible D match to TRBD1 (6 bases). The receptor comes from a female donor with breast cancer. Some clones in this sample may be carry-over from other donors' samples. Sequencing was done on a sample of axillary lymph node tissue. This chain's CDR3 is CASSFRDTATNEKLFF. CDR3 DNA: TGTGCCAGCAGCTTCCGGGACACGGCAACTAATGAAAAACTGTTTTTT. Combining the CDR3 with reference TRBV7-2 and TRBJ1-4 gives the whole variable domain GAGVSQSPSNKVTEKGKDVELRCDPISGHTALYWYRQSLGQGLEFLIYFQGNSAPDKSGLPSDRFSAERTGGSVSTLTIQRTQQEDSAVYLCASSFRDTATNEKLFFGSGTQLSVL.